A single sample gave rise to the 21 T cell receptor beta chains below, sequenced in a study of blood T cell repertoires in COVID-19 (dated by TCRdb to 2020 to 2022). Library method: the immunoSEQ multiplex PCR assay. TCRdb carries this immuneACCESS record with in-frame sequences only. Its versions omit some clonotypes, under half of them owing to an unresolved V gene in the studies checked, with the rest unexplained. Across this sample there are about 260,000 clones, with around 86% seen only once. Roughly 1.6% of the sample is in the top ten clones. Sequencing input: peripheral blood. These receptors all stem from a woman aged 40-49 years who had recovered from COVID-19.

The rearrangement joins TRBV20-1 to TRBJ1-6, with 7 bases aligning to TRBD1. Germline lookup yields CDR1 DFQATT and CDR2 SNEGSKA (reference sequence). J gave up 7 bases and V 3 bases, and 9 bases lay outside the gene matches. This CDR3 comprises 15 residues. The CDR3 DNA sequence: TGCAGTGCTAGTGCCACGGGACAGAGGAATTCACCCCTCCACTTT. Protein sequence: CSASATGQRNSPLHF.

The J gene is TRBJ2-4, the V gene TRBV7-9; 14 bases are shared with TRBD2. CDR3 size: 12 residues. V lost 4 bases and J lost 16; bases outside the gene matches: 3. Germline lookup yields CDR1 SEHNR and CDR2 FQNEAQ (reference sequence). The CDR3 nucleotides are TGTGCCAGCAGCTCGGGGACTAGCGGGAGATACTTC. Translated: CASSSGTSGRYF.

The chain recombines TRBV27 with TRBJ1-2; tentatively, D is TRBD1 (5 bases). Deletions cut 8 bases from V and 4 bases from J, with 17 bases between. The CDR3 runs to 14 residues. Looked up from germline, CDR1 is MNHEY and CDR2 is SMNVEV (reference sequence). The CDR3 DNA sequence: TGTGCCAGCGGTTACGTCCGGGGGAGCTATGGCTACACCTTC. This encodes CASGYVRGSYGYTF.

On this clone itself: Its ends do not fully match the called genes, so a read error is possible. The rearrangement links TRBV6-5 to TRBJ2-7, with no clear D. Germline lookup yields CDR1 MNHEY and CDR2 SVGAGI. The CDR3 covers 15 residues. CDR3 nucleotides: TGTGCCAGCAGTTCACGTCGCTGGCAACAGCCCCCATTGAACTTC. Translating gives CASSSRRWQQPPLNF.

This clone occurred a few times. The CDR3 sequence: CASSQAPREKGAFF. In nucleotides, the CDR3 is TGTGCCAGCAGCCAAGCCCCCAGGGAAAAGGGAGCTTTCTTT. V usage is TRBV14 and J usage is TRBJ1-1, with a possible D match to TRBD1 (5 bases). The CDR3 has 14 amino acids. V dropped 1 base and J dropped 10 bases, with 16 bases sitting between them. The germline gives CDR1 SGHDN, CDR2 FVKESK. Filled out from reference TRBV14 and TRBJ1-1, the complete variable domain reads EAGVTQFPSHSVIEKGQTVTLRCDPISGHDNLYWYRRVMGKEIKFLLHFVKESKQDESGMPNNRFLAERTGGTYSTLKVQPAELEDSGVYFCASSQAPREKGAFFGQGTRLTVV.

The chain couples TRBV7-8 to TRBJ2-5, with TRBD2 identical over 14 bases. Germline-derived CDR1 and CDR2 are SGHVS and FQNEAQ. V lost 4 bases to trimming and J lost 4 bases; unmatched junction nucleotides: 5. This CDR3 is built from 16 residues. The CDR3 reads CASSSGLAGVPETQYF. CDR3 bases: TGTGCCAGCAGCTCGGGACTAGCGGGGGTCCCAGAGACCCAGTACTTC.

V and J are TRBV6-1 and TRBJ2-7, with TRBD1 matching 11 bases. Germline lookup yields CDR1 MNHNS and CDR2 SASEGT. This CDR3 is 16 amino acids long. The V and J ends lost 2 bases and 2 bases, in that order; junction bases with no gene match: 5. CDR3 sequence: CASSEWGQGGPYEQYF. CDR3 coding DNA: TGTGCCAGCAGTGAATGGGGACAGGGGGGTCCCTACGAGCAGTACTTC.

By proportion, this clone is medium-sized. The rearrangement uses TRBV6-1 and TRBJ2-1; maybe TRBD2 (6 bases). Trimming pared 0 bases from V and 0 bases from J, leaving 6 bases between. The CDR3 totals 15 residues. CDR1 is MNHNS and CDR2 is SASEGT in the germline V gene. CDR3 residues: CASSEAGGSYNEQFF. The CDR3 coding sequence is TGTGCCAGCAGTGAAGCGGGGGGCTCCTACAATGAGCAGTTCTTC.

The chain joins TRBV12-5 to TRBJ1-6; D possibly corresponds to TRBD1 (6 bases). Trimming left V 2 bases short and J 7 bases short, with 18 bases between. Germline V CDR1 and CDR2: LGHNT, FRNRAP. This CDR3 is 17 amino acids long. The CDR3 sequence: CASGLSDKQGGNSPLHF. The DNA of the CDR3 is TGTGCTAGTGGTTTGTCCGACAAACAGGGTGGGAATTCACCCCTCCACTTT.

V usage is TRBV19 and J usage is TRBJ1-4, with 10 bases lining up with TRBD1. CDR1 is LNHDA and CDR2 is SQIVND in the germline V gene (reference sequence). V dropped 3 bases and J dropped 5; count of bases not matched to a gene: 3. The length of the CDR3 is 15 residues. CDR3 nucleotide sequence: TGTGCCAGTAGTATGGGGGGACAGGGGAATGAAAAACTGTTTTTT. It specifies CASSMGGQGNEKLFF.

V and J are TRBV4-1 and TRBJ2-3, with TRBD2 matching 10 bases. Germline V gene sequence: CDR1 MGHRA, CDR2 YSYEKL. The CDR3 is 17 amino acids. The V segment lost 2 bases and the J segment 11 bases; nucleotides outside the gene matches: 16. This chain's CDR3 is CASSQLTPGLAYRGQYF. CDR3 bases: TGCGCCAGCAGCCAATTAACTCCGGGACTAGCGTACAGGGGGCAGTATTTT.

The gene calls are TRBV19 and TRBJ2-5, with D possibly TRBD1 on 6 matching bases. From germline, CDR1 is LNHDA and CDR2 SQIVND (reference sequence). Trimming cost V 4 bases and J 4 bases, with 16 bases left between them. The CDR3 is 15 amino acids. The CDR3 loop reads CASSTRGQQGETQYF. The CDR3 nucleotides are TGTGCCAGTAGTACTCGGGGCCAACAGGGAGAGACCCAGTACTTC.

The chain carries TRBV2 and TRBJ1-1; D may be TRBD1 (6 bases). V gave up 1 base and J gave up 7 bases, with 13 bases separating them. Looked up from germline, CDR1 is SNHLY and CDR2 is FYNNEI. This CDR3 spans 14 amino acids. CDR3 residues: CASSEGTGIIEAFF. CDR3 DNA sequence: TGTGCCAGCAGTGAAGGTACAGGGATCATTGAAGCTTTCTTT.

V usage is TRBV7-2 and J usage is TRBJ1-1, with a weak D call TRBD1 (5 bases). The CDR3 consists of 15 residues. Germline assignment: CDR1 SGHTA and CDR2 FQGNSA. V lost 5 bases to trimming and J lost 4 bases, with 17 bases between them. For the CDR3, the DNA is TGTGCCAGCAGCCCCCGCGGGGGGGTTGCCACTGAAGCTTTCTTT. Amino acid sequence: CASSPRGGVATEAFF.

V and J are TRBV12-3 or TRBV12-4 and TRBJ1-2; a weak D match, TRBD1 (5 bases). The CDR3 has 13 residues. The V and J ends lost 6 bases and 8 bases respectively, with 16 bases between them. CDR3 bases: TGTGCCAGCAGCACGACCCAAGGGGTAGGCTACACCTTC. This encodes CASSTTQGVGYTF.

The V call is TRBV20-1, the J call TRBJ1-1, with no clear D. Trimming cost V 0 bases and J 6 bases, with 5 bases left between them. The germline CDR1 and CDR2 sequences are DFQATT and SNEGSKA (reference sequence). The CDR3 is 11 amino acids. The CDR3 reads CSARDRAEAFF. CDR3 DNA: TGCAGTGCTAGAGATCGGGCTGAAGCTTTCTTT.

CDR3 protein: CSVEGGGTSEQYF. The CDR3 bases are TGCAGCGTTGAAGGCGGAGGGACTAGCGAGCAGTACTTC. The gene calls are TRBV29-1 and TRBJ2-7; 8 bases align to TRBD2. Per germline, CDR1 SQVTM and CDR2 ANQGSEA. Trimming removed 1 base from V and 6 bases from J; junction bases left unmatched: 5. CDR3 length: 13 residues.

The chain employs TRBV5-1 and TRBJ2-1; the D gene is possibly TRBD2 (6 bases). Trimming stripped 0 bases from V and 2 bases from J, with 24 bases between. There are 20 residues in the CDR3. Germline values: CDR1 SGHRS, CDR2 YFSETQ. CDR3 sequence reads: CASSLERVVVRGIPYNEQFF. CDR3 sequence (DNA): TGCGCCAGCAGCTTGGAGAGGGTGGTTGTCCGGGGGATCCCCTACAATGAGCAGTTCTTC.

V usage is TRBV3-1 (or the pseudogene TRBV3-2) and J usage is TRBJ2-5, with D hard to call. The V gene's germline CDR1 is LGHDT and CDR2 YNNKEL (reference sequence). This CDR3 has 14 residues. V was cut by 0 bases and J by 1 base, with 6 bases left in between. Here the CDR3 DNA reads TGTGCCAGCAGCCAAGATTTCGGCCAAGAGACCCAGTACTTC. Protein product: CASSQDFGQETQYF.

V usage is TRBV2 and J usage is TRBJ2-6; perhaps TRBD2 as D (5 bases). V lost 7 bases and J lost 1, with 11 bases in between. CDR3 length: 15 amino acids. Looked up from germline, CDR1 is SNHLY and CDR2 is FYNNEI. CDR3 in amino acids: CASTLEGSGANVLTF. The CDR3 region has the DNA TGTGCCAGCACCCTTGAGGGATCTGGGGCCAACGTCCTGACTTTC.

V usage is TRBV27 and J usage is TRBJ2-1; D unclear. Germline values: CDR1 MNHEY, CDR2 SMNVEV (reference sequence). This CDR3 comprises 12 residues. Trimming left V 5 bases short and J 4 bases short, with 6 bases between. The CDR3 DNA reads as TGTGCCAGCAGTCCCAGTTACAATGAGCAGTTCTTC. It is translated as CASSPSYNEQFF.